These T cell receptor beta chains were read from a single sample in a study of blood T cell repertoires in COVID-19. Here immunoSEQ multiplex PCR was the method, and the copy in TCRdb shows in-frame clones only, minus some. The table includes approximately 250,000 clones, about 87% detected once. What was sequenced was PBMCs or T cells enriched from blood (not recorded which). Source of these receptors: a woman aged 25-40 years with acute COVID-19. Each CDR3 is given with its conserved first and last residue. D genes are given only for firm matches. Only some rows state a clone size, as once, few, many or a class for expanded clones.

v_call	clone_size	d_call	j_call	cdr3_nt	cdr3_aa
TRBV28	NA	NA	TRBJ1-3	TGTGCCAGCAACCGGGGCTCTGGAAACACCATATATTTT	CASNRGSGNTIYF
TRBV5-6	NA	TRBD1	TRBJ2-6	TGTGCCAGCAGCCCGGGACAGGGGCTCCTCTCTGGGGCCAACGTCCTGACTTTC	CASSPGQGLLSGANVLTF
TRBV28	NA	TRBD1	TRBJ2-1	TGTGCCAGCAGCCATACCGGGACAGGGGGCTTTAATGAGCAGTTCTTC	CASSHTGTGGFNEQFF
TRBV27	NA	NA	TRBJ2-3	TGTGCCAGCAGTCTTCCCCGGGATCCCTATACGCAGTATTTT	CASSLPRDPYTQYF
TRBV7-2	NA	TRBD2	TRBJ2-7	TGTGCCAGCAGCTTTAGACTAGCGGGAGGACTTAGCCCCTACGAGCAGTACTTC	CASSFRLAGGLSPYEQYF
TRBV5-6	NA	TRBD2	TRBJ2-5	TGTGCCAGCAGCTTGGGACTAGCAGTCCAAGAGACCCAGTACTTC	CASSLGLAVQETQYF
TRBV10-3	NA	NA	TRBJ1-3	TGTGCCATCAGTGAAATCGGCAGCAGGACTGGAAACACCATATATTTT	CAISEIGSRTGNTIYF
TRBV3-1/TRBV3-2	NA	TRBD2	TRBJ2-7	TGTGCCAGCAGCCAAGAGAGCGGGAGTTTGTACGAGCAGTACTTC	CASSQESGSLYEQYF
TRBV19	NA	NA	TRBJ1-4	TGTGCCAGTAGTATATCGGGGGATTGGAATGAAAAACTGTTTTTT	CASSISGDWNEKLFF
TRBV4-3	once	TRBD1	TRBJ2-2	TGCGCCAGCAGCCACACGGGACAGACGAACACCGGGGAGCTGTTTTTT	CASSHTGQTNTGELFF
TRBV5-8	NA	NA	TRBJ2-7	TGTGCCAGCAGCTTGGAGGTCAGGGTTTATTCCTACGAGCAGTACTTC	CASSLEVRVYSYEQYF
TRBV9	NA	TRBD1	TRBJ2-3	TGTGCCAGCAGCGGAGAAAGGGACAGTAGCACAGATACGCAGTATTTT	CASSGERDSSTDTQYF